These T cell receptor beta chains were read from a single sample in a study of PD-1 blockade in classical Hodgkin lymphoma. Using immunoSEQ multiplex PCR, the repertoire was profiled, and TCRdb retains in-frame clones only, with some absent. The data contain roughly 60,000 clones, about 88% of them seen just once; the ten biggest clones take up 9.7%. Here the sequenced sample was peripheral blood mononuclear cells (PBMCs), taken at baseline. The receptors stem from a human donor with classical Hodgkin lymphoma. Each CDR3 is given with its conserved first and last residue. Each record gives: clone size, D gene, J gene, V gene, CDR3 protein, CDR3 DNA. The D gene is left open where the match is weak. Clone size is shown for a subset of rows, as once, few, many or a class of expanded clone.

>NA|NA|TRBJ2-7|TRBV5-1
CASSFGYEQYF
TGCGCCAGCAGCTTTGGCTACGAGCAGTACTTC
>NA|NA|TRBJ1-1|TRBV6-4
CASSDRDNTEAFF
TGTGCCAGCAGTGACCGGGACAACACTGAAGCTTTCTTT
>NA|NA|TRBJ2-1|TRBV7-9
CASSPIVYEQFF
TGTGCCAGCAGCCCCATTGTATATGAGCAGTTCTTC
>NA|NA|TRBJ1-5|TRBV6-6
CASSSRDLGNQPQHF
TGTGCCAGCAGTTCGCGGGATTTGGGCAATCAGCCCCAGCATTTT
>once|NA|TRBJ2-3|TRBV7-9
CASSLGALSTDTQYF
TGTGCCAGCAGCTTAGGGGCATTGAGCACAGATACGCAGTATTTT
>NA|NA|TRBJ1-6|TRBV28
CASSRTGELSSYNSPLHF
TGTGCCAGCAGCCGCACCGGGGAACTTAGCTCCTATAATTCACCCCTCCACTTT
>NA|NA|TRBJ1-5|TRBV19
CASSIEWPRNQPQHF
TGTGCCAGTAGTATAGAGTGGCCCAGGAATCAGCCCCAGCATTTT
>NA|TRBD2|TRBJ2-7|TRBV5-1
CASSSSGLHEQYF
TGCGCCAGCAGCAGTAGCGGGCTCCACGAGCAGTACTTC
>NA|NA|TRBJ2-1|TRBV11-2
CASSLVYSYNEQFF
TGTGCCAGCAGCTTAGTCTACTCCTACAATGAGCAGTTCTTC
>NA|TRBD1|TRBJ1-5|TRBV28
CASSPSGGWGNQPQHF
TGTGCCAGCAGTCCGTCAGGGGGATGGGGCAATCAGCCCCAGCATTTT
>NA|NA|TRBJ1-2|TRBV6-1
CASSKEDSIYGYTF
TGTGCCAGCAGCAAAGAGGACAGTATCTATGGCTACACCTTC
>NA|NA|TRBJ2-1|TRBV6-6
CASSYSGGGYNEQFF
TGTGCCAGCAGTTACTCTGGCGGCGGATACAATGAGCAGTTCTTC
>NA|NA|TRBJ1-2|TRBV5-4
CASTFNRQGDGYTF
TGTGCCAGCACCTTCAACCGGCAGGGCGATGGCTACACCTTC
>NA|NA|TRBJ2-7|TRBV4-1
CASSPRTSGGEQYF
TGCGCCAGCAGTCCCCGGACCTCAGGCGGCGAGCAGTACTTC
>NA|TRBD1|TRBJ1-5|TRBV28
CASTLTGTGADSNQPQHF
TGTGCCAGCACCTTGACGGGGACAGGGGCCGATAGCAATCAGCCCCAGCATTTT
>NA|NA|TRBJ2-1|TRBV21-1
CASTPLSRTSGYNEQFF
TGTGCCAGCACCCCCCTTTCCCGGACTAGCGGTTACAATGAGCAGTTCTTC
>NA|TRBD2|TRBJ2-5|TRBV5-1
CASSFREELETQYF
TGCGCCAGCAGCTTCCGGGAGGAGTTGGAGACCCAGTACTTC
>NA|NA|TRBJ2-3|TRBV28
CASSTVTEATDTQYF
TGTGCCAGCAGCACCGTGACAGAAGCCACAGATACGCAGTATTTT
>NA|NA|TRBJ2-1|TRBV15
CATSRDRDNYNEQFF
TGTGCCACCAGCAGAGACAGAGATAACTACAATGAGCAGTTCTTC
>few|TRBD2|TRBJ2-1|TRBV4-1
CASSQWTRLAGDPYNEQFF
TGCGCCAGCAGCCAATGGACACGACTAGCGGGAGACCCCTACAATGAGCAGTTCTTC
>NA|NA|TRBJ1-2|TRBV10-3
CAISEGQHNYGYTF
TGTGCCATCAGTGAAGGGCAGCACAACTATGGCTACACCTTC
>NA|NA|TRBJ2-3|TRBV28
CASSSPWVGSTDTQYF
TGTGCCAGCAGTTCCCCCTGGGTGGGAAGCACAGATACGCAGTATTTT
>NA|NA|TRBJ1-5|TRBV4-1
CASSQVRRDQPQHF
TGCGCCAGCAGCCAAGTGCGCAGGGATCAGCCCCAGCATTTT
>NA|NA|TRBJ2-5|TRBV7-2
CASSSRGYQETQYF
TGTGCCAGCAGCTCTAGGGGGTACCAAGAGACCCAGTACTTC
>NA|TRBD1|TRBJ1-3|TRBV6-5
CASKRTGGDRNTIYF
TGTGCCAGCAAACGGACAGGGGGCGACCGAAACACCATATATTTT
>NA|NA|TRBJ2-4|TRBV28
CASSSPRLAKNIQYF
TGTGCCAGCAGTTCCCCCCGGCTAGCCAAAAACATTCAGTACTTC
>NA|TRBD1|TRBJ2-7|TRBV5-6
CASSLGRGIDYEQYF
TGTGCCAGCAGCTTGGGCAGGGGGATCGACTACGAGCAGTACTTC
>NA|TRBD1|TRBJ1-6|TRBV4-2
CASSGDRGVYSPLHF
TGTGCCAGCAGCGGGGACAGGGGGGTTTATTCACCCCTCCACTTT
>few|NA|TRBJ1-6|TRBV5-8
CASSFMSNSGNSPLHF
TGTGCCAGCAGCTTTATGTCCAACAGCGGTAATTCACCCCTCCACTTT
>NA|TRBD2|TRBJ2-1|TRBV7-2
CASSLLAGEYNEQFF
TGTGCCAGCAGCTTACTAGCGGGGGAATACAATGAGCAGTTCTTC
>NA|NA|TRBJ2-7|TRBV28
CASSQAPETYEQYF
TGTGCCAGCAGTCAGGCACCGGAAACCTACGAGCAGTACTTC
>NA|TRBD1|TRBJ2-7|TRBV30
CAWSVGNRGEQYF
TGTGCCTGGAGTGTTGGGAACAGGGGCGAGCAGTACTTC
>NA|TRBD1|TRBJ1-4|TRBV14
CASSQGQGEDEKLFF
TGTGCCAGCAGCCAAGGACAGGGGGAAGATGAAAAACTGTTTTTT
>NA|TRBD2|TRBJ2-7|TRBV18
CASSPLAGGEQYF
TGTGCCAGCTCACCACTAGCGGGTGGCGAGCAGTACTTC
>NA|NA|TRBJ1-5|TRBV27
CASSPAGRGNPSQHF
TGTGCCAGCAGCCCGGCCGGACGGGGAAACCCGTCCCAGCATTTT
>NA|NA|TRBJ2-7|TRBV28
CASSLHPRGGEQYF
TGTGCCAGCAGTTTACATCCCCGTGGGGGCGAGCAGTACTTC
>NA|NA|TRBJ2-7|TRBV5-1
CASSLSRGLQEQYF
TGCGCCAGCAGCTTGTCACGGGGGCTTCAGGAGCAGTACTTC
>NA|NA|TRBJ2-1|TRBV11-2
CASSPSLLQGNEQFF
TGTGCCAGCAGCCCTTCACTTCTACAGGGCAATGAGCAGTTCTTC
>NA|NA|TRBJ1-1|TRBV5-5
CASSSLPVFGATEAFF
TGTGCCAGCAGCTCCCTTCCGGTTTTTGGGGCGACTGAAGCTTTCTTT
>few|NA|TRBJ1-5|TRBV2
CASSESPGSGPQHF
TGTGCCAGCAGTGAAAGCCCCGGGAGCGGGCCCCAGCATTTT
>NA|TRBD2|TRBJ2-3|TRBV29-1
CSVDPKRGLAGITDTQYF
TGCAGCGTTGACCCAAAGCGGGGACTAGCGGGTATAACAGATACGCAGTATTTT
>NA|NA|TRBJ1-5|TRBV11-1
CASSGGQGFNQPQHF
TGTGCCAGCAGCGGGGGGCAGGGGTTTAATCAGCCCCAGCATTTT
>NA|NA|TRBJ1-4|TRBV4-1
CASSQVGGTAEKLFF
TGCGCCAGCAGCCAAGTGGGGGGAACGGCTGAAAAACTGTTTTTT
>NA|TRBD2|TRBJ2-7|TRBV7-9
CASSYGLAGDEQYF
TGTGCCAGCAGTTACGGACTAGCGGGGGACGAGCAGTACTTC
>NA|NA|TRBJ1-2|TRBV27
CASSYYREGRITF
TGTGCCAGCTCTTATTACAGGGAAGGGCGCATCACCTTC
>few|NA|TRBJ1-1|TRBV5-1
CASSFKVNTEAFF
TGCGCCAGCAGCTTTAAGGTCAACACTGAAGCTTTCTTT
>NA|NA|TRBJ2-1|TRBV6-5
CASSYSVADLVQFF
TGTGCCAGCAGTTACTCTGTCGCCGATCTGGTGCAGTTCTTC
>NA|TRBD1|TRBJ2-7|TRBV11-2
CASRAPGTGKGEQYF
TGTGCCAGCAGGGCCCCTGGGACAGGGAAGGGCGAGCAGTACTTC
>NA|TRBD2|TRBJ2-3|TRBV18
CASSLGLDTDTQYF
TGTGCCAGCTCACTAGGACTAGACACAGATACGCAGTATTTT
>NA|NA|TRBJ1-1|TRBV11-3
CASSLVFTEAFF
TGTGCCAGCAGCTTAGTTTTCACTGAAGCTTTCTTT
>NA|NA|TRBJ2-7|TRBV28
CASSLGGVVPRGEQYF
TGTGCCAGCAGTTTAGGAGGTGTAGTACCCCGGGGGGAGCAGTACTTC
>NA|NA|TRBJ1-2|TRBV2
CASSQDSYGYTF
TGTGCCAGCAGTCAGGACAGCTATGGCTACACCTTC
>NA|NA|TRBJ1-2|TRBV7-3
CASSFGPGEGYTF
TGTGCCAGCAGCTTCGGACCGGGCGAAGGCTACACCTTC
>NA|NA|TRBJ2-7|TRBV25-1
CASSERTPGVSFEQYF
TGTGCCAGCAGTGAACGGACGCCAGGAGTGTCGTTTGAGCAGTACTTC
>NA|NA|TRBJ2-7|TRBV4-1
CASSQVLGPYEQYF
TGCGCCAGCAGCCAAGTTTTAGGGCCATACGAGCAGTACTTC
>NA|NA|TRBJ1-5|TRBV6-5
CATGSTPQHF
TGTGCCACGGGTTCAACTCCACAGCATTTT
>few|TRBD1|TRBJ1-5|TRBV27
CASSFLGGEQPQHF
TGTGCCAGCAGTTTTTTAGGGGGCGAACAGCCCCAGCATTTT
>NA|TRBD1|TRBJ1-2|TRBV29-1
CSVETGKSYGYTF
TGCAGCGTTGAGACAGGGAAGAGCTATGGCTACACCTTC
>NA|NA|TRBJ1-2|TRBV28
CASSLPTELYGYTF
TGTGCCAGCAGTCTCCCGACAGAGCTATATGGCTACACCTTC